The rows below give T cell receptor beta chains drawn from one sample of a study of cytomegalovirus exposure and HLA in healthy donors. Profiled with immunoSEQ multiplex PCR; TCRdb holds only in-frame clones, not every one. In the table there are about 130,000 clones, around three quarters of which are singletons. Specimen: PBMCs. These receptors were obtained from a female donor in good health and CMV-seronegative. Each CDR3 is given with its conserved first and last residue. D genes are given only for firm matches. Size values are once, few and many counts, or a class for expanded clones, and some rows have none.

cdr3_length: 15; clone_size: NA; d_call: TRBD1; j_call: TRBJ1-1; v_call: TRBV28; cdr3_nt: TGTGCCAGCGGCCCAGACAGGGGACGGGGCACTGAAGCTTTCTTT; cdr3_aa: CASGPDRGRGTEAFF
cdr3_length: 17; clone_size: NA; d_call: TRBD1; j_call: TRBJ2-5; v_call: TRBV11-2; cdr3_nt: TGTGCCAGCAGCTCCCTCAACCGGGACAGGGGACGAGGGGCCCAGTACTTC; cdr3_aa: CASSSLNRDRGRGAQYF
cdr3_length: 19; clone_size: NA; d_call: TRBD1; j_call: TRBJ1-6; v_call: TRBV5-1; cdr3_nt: TGCGCCAGCAGCTTCTCCGGGACAGGGATGGGATTGATTAATTCACCCCTCCACTTT; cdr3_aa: CASSFSGTGMGLINSPLHF
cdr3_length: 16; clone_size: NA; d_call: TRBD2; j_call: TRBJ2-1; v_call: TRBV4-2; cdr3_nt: TGTGCCAGCAGCCGAGGCGGGACTAGCGGAAACAATGAGCAGTTCTTC; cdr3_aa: CASSRGGTSGNNEQFF
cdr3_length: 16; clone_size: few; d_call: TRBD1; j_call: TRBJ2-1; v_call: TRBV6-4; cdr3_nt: TGTGCCAGCAGTGACTCGTCTAGGGGGCCCGTGAATGAGCAGTTCTTC; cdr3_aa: CASSDSSRGPVNEQFF
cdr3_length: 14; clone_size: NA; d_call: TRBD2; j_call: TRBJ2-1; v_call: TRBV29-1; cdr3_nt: TGCAGCACCTCGGGGGGTTACTCCTACAATGAGCAGTTCTTC; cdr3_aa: CSTSGGYSYNEQFF
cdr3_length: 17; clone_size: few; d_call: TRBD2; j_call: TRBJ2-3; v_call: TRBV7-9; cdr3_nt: TGTGCCAGCAGCTCTGGGACTAGCGGGGGGCACACAGATACGCAGTATTTT; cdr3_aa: CASSSGTSGGHTDTQYF
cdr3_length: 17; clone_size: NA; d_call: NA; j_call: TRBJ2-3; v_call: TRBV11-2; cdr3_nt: TGTGCCAGCAGCTTGGGAAGGCAGCGGACTAGCACAGATACGCAGTATTTT; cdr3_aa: CASSLGRQRTSTDTQYF
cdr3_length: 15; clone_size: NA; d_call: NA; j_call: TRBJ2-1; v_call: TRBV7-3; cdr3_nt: TGTGCCAGCAGCTTAACTACAGTTTCCTACAATGAGCAGTTCTTC; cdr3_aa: CASSLTTVSYNEQFF
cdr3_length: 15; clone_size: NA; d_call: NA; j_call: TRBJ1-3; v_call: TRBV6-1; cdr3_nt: TGTGCCAGCAGAGACAGATTCAGCTCTGGAAACACCATATATTTT; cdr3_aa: CASRDRFSSGNTIYF
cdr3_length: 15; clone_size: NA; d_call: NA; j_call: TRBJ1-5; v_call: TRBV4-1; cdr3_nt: TGCGCCAGCAGCCAAGAGTTTAGGACAAATCAGCCCCAGCATTTT; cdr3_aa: CASSQEFRTNQPQHF
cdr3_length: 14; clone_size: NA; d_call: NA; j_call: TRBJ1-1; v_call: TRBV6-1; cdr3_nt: TGTGCCAGCAACTACTCCCCGATGTTTACTGAAGCTTTCTTT; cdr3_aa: CASNYSPMFTEAFF
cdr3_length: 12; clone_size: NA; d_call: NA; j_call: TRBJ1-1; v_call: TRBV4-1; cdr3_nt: TGCGCCAGCAGCCAAGATGGCAGGGAAGCTTTCTTT; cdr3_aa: CASSQDGREAFF
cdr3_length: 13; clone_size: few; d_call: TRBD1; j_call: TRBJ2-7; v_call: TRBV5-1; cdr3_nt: TGCGCCAGCAGGAGGCAGGGGGCGTACGAGCAGTACTTC; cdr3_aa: CASRRQGAYEQYF
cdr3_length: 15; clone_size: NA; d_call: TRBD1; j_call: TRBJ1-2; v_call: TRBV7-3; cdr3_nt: TGTGCCAGCAGCCCTCCGGGACAGGGGAGCTATGGCTACACCTTC; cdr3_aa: CASSPPGQGSYGYTF
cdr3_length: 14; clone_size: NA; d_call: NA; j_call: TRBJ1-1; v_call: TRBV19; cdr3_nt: TGTGCCAGTAGTATAGGGGGCGGTGGTACTGAAGCTTTCTTT; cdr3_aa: CASSIGGGGTEAFF
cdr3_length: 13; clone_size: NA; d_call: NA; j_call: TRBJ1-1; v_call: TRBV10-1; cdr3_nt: TGCGCCAGCAGCATTACAATGGCCACTGAAGCTTTCTTT; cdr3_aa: CASSITMATEAFF
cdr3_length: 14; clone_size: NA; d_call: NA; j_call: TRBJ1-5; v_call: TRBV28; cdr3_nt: TGTGCCAGCAGTCCAAGGACAGACTATCAGCCCCAGCATTTT; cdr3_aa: CASSPRTDYQPQHF
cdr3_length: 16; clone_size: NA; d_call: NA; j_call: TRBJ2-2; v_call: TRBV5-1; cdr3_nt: TGCGCCAGCAGCTCGAAAACAGGGAACGGTGGGGTCGGACTGTTTTTT; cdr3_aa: CASSSKTGNGGVGLFF
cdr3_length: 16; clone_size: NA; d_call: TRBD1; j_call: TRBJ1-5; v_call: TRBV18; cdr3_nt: TGTGCCAGCTCACTGGGACAGGGCTCGGGCAATCAGCCCCAGCATTTT; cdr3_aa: CASSLGQGSGNQPQHF
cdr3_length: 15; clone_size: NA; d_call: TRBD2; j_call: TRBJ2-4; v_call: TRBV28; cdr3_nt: TGTGCCAGCAGGGGAAGCGGGAAGGAAGCGAACATTCAGTACTTC; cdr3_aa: CASRGSGKEANIQYF
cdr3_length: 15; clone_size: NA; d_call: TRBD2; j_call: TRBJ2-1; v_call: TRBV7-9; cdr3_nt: TGTGCCAGCAGCTTTGTACTAGCGGAATACAATGAGCAGTTCTTC; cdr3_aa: CASSFVLAEYNEQFF
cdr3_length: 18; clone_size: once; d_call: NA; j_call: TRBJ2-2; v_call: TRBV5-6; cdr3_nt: TGTGCCAGCAGCATCTACGGACGGGAGTGGGAAATCACCGGGGAGCTGTTTTTT; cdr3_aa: CASSIYGREWEITGELFF
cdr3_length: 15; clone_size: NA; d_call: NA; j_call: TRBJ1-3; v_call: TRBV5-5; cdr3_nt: TGTGCCAGCAGCTCTTCAGGGGACCCTGGAAACACCATATATTTT; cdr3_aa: CASSSSGDPGNTIYF
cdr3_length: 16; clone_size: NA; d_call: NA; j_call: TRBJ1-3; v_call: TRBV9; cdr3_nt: TGTGCCAGCAGCGTTGGGGCGGCGGGATCTGGAAACACCATATATTTT; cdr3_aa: CASSVGAAGSGNTIYF
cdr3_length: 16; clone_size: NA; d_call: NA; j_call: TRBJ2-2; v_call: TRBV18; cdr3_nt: TGTGCCAGCTCCCTTGGGACTCCGCCCAGCACCGGGGAGCTGTTTTTT; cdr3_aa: CASSLGTPPSTGELFF
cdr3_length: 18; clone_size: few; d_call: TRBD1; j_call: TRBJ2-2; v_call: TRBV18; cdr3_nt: TGTGCCAGCTCACCACTAGCTTCAGGGGGCGCGGGCACCGGGGAGCTGTTTTTT; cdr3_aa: CASSPLASGGAGTGELFF
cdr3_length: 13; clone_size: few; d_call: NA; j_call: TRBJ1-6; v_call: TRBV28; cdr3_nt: TGTGCCAGTTCTCCAGGAGGGGATTCACCCCTCCACTTT; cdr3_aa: CASSPGGDSPLHF
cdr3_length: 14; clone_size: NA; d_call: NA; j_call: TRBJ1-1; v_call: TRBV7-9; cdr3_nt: TGTGCCAGCAGCTTGTCGGACAGTCGCACTGAAGCTTTCTTT; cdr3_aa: CASSLSDSRTEAFF
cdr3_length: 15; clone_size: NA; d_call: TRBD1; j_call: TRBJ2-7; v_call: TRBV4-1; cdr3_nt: TGCGCCAGCAGCCACCTACAGGGGGCCACCTACGAGCAGTACTTC; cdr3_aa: CASSHLQGATYEQYF
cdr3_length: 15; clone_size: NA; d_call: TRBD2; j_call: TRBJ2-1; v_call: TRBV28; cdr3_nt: TGTGCCAGCAGTTTGCCCTCTCTGCGGGGGACCCCTCAGTTCTTC; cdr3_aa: CASSLPSLRGTPQFF
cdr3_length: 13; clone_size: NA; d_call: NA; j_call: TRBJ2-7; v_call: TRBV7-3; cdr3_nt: TGTGCCAGCAGCCCAGGGCAGGGGTACGAGCAGTACTTC; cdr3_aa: CASSPGQGYEQYF
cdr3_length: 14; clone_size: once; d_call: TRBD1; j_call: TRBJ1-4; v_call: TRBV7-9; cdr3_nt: TGTTCCAGCAGCATTCGACAGGGGGGAGAAAAACTGTTTTTT; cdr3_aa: CSSSIRQGGEKLFF
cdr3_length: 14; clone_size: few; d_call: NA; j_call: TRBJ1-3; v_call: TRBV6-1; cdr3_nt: TGTGCCAGCAGTCGTACAGGATCTGGAAACACCATATATTTT; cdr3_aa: CASSRTGSGNTIYF
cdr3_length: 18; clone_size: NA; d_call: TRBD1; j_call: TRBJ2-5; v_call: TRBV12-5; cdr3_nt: TGTGCTAGTGGTTTGGTGCTTGTCAGGGGGCGACATTTAGAGACCCAGTACTTC; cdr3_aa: CASGLVLVRGRHLETQYF
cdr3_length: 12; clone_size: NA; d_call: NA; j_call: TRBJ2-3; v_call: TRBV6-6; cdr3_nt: TGTGCCAGCAGAACGGGCACAGATACGCAGTATTTT; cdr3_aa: CASRTGTDTQYF
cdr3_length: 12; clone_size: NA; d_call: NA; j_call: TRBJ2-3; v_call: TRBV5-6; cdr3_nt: TGTGCCAGCAGCTTGGGAGGAGATACGCAGTATTTT; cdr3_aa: CASSLGGDTQYF
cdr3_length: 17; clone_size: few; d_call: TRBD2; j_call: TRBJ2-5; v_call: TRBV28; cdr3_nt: TGTGCCAGTGGACCTGGTATAGCGGGAGAGAGTCAAGAGACCCAGTACTTC; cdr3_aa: CASGPGIAGESQETQYF
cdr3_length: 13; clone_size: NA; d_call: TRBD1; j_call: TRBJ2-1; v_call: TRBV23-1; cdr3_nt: TGCGCCAGCAGTCAAAAGGGGGCGCATGAGCAGTTCTTC; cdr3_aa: CASSQKGAHEQFF
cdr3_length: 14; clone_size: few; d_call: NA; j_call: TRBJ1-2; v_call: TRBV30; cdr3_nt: TGTGCCTGGACTAGGGCGAGGGCTAACTATGGCTACACCTTC; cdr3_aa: CAWTRARANYGYTF
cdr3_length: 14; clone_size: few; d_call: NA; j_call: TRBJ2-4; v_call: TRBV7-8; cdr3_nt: TGTGCCAGCAGTATACAGGGCTCCAAAAACATTCAGTACTTC; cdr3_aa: CASSIQGSKNIQYF
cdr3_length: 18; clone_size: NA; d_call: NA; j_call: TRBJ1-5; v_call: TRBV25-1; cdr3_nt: TGTGCCAGCAGTGAATTTCGGTCCCGTGGTTTCAGCAATCAGCCCCAGCATTTT; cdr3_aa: CASSEFRSRGFSNQPQHF
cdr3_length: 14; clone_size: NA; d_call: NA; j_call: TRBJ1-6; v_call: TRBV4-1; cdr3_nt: TGCGCCAGCAGCCCCGCTTGGGCAAATTCACCCCTCCACTTT; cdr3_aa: CASSPAWANSPLHF
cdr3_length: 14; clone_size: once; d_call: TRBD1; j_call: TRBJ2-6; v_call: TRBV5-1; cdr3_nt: TGCGCCAGCAGAGGACAGGCTGGGGCCAACGTCCTGACTTTC; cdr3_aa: CASRGQAGANVLTF
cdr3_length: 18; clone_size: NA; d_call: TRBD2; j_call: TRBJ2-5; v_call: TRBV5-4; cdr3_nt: TGTGCCAGCAGCTTCTTCGGGAGGAGCGGGGCACGTCGAGAGACCCAGTACTTC; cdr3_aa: CASSFFGRSGARRETQYF
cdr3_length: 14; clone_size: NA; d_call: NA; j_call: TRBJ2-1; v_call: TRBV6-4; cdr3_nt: TGTGCCAGCAGTGATTCTTACGGACATAGAGAGCAGTTCTTC; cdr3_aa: CASSDSYGHREQFF
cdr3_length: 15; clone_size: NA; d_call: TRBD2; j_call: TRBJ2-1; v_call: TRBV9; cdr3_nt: TGTGCCAGCAGCGTAGTAGCGGGGGGGTACAATGAGCAGTTCTTC; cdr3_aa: CASSVVAGGYNEQFF
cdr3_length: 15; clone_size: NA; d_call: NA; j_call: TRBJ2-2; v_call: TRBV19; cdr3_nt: TGTGCCAGTAGTCTGGGGCAGGGGAACACCGGGGAGCTGTTTTTT; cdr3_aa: CASSLGQGNTGELFF
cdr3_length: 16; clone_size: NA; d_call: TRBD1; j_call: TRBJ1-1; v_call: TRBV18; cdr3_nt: TGTGCCAGCTCCCTGGGACAGGGAGGCGCGAACACTGAAGCTTTCTTT; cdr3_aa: CASSLGQGGANTEAFF
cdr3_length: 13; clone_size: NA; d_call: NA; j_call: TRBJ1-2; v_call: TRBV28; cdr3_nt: TGTGCCAGCAGAGAGGACATTAACTATGGCTACACCTTC; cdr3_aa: CASREDINYGYTF
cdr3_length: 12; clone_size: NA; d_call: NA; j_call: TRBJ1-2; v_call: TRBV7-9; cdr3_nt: TGTGCCAGCAGCCGGGGGGACTTTGGCTACACCTTC; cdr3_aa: CASSRGDFGYTF
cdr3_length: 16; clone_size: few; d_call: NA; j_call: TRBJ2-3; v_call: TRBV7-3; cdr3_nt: TGTGCCAGCAGCTTAGGCAGTGTTGCTAGCACAGATACGCAGTATTTT; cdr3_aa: CASSLGSVASTDTQYF
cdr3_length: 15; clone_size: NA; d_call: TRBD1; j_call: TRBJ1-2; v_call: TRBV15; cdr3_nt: TGTGCCACCAGCGCCGACAGGGGTCTTAACTATGGCTACACCTTC; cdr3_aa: CATSADRGLNYGYTF
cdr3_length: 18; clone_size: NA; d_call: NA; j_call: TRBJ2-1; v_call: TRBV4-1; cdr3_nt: TGCGCCAGCAGCCAAGATGAGGGGCCAGCGGGTGACTACAATGAGCAGTTCTTC; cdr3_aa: CASSQDEGPAGDYNEQFF
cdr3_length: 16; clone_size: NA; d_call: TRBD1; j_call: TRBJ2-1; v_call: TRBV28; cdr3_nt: TGTGCCAGCAGTCCTCCGGGACAGGCCCTCCACAATGAGCAGTTCTTC; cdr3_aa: CASSPPGQALHNEQFF
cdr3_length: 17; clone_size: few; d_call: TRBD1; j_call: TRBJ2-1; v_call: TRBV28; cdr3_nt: TGTGCCAGCAGTTCCATCCACCGGGACAGGGGACTCAATGAGCAGTTCTTC; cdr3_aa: CASSSIHRDRGLNEQFF
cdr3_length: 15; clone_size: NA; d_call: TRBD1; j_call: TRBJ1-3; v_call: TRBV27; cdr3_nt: TGTGCCAGCAGTCCACGGACAGGGGGGAAAAACACCATATATTTT; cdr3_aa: CASSPRTGGKNTIYF
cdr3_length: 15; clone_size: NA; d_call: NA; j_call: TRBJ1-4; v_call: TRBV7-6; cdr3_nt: TGTGCCAGCAGCACCTCCCACGGGGCTAATGAAAAACTGTTTTTT; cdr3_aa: CASSTSHGANEKLFF
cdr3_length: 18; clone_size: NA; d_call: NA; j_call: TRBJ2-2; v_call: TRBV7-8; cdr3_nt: TGTGCCAGCAGCTTTAATCATTTCAGGGTCCGGAACACCGGGGAGCTGTTTTTT; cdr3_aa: CASSFNHFRVRNTGELFF